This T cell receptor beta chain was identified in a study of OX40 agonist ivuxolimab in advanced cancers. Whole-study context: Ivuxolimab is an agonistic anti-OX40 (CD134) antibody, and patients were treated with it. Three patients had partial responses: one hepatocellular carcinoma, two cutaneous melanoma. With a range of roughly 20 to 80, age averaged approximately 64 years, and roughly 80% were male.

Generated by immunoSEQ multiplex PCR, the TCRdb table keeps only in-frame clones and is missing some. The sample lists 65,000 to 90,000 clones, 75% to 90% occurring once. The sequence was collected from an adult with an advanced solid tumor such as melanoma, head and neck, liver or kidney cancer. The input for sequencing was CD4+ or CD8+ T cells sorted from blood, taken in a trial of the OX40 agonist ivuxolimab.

CDR3 nucleotides: TGCGCCAGCAGCCAAGGGACAGGGAGGAACGAGCAGTACTTC. It yields the protein CASSQGTGRNEQYF. The chain combines TRBV4-1 with TRBJ2-7, with 8 bases matching TRBD1. CDR3 length equals 14 residues. Germline V lookup: CDR1 MGHRA, CDR2 YSYEKL. V was clipped by 1 base and J by 5 bases; unmatched bases: 4.